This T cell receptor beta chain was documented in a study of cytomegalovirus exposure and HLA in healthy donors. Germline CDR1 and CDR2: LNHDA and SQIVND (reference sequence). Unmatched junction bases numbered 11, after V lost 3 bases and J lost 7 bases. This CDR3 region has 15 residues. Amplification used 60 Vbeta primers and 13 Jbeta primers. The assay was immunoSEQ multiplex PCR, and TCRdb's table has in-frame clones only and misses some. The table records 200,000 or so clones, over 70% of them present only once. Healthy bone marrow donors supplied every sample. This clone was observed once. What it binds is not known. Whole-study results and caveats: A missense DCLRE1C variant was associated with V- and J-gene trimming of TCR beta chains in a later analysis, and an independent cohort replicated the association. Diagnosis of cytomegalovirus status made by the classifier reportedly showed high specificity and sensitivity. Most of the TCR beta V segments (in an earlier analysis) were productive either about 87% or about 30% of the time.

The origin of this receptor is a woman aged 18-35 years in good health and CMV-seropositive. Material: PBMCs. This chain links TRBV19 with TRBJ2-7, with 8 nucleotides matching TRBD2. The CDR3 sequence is CASSMTGGYPSEQYF. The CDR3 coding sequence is TGTGCCAGTAGTATGACGGGGGGGTACCCCTCTGAGCAGTACTTC.